The sequence of this T cell receptor (beta chain) was determined in a study of PD-L1 blockade in urothelial cancer (TCRdb year 2017). Notes on the research overall: Every patient began therapy around 2014 and was given atezolizumab 1,200 mg intravenously every 3 weeks. About 90% of the 29 patients were identified as males with urothelial cancer of bladder origin, and a prior smoking history was reported by 18 of 29 patients. Patients had an ECOG performance status of 0 or 1 and had received between 0 and 3 prior chemotherapy regimens. Blood samples were analyzed at two time points: 3 weeks after treatment start (second dose) and 6 weeks after treatment start. Blood samples gave median yields of roughly 150,000 T cells and 82,636 unique TCRs, along with a median clonality of 0.080. The study, an exploratory multi-omic analysis, examined somatic, immune and clinical correlates of response to PD-L1 blockade with atezolizumab in urothelial cancer. TCR sequencing covered pretreatment tumor samples and matched, serially collected peripheral blood taken before and after atezolizumab treatment. Durable clinical benefit meant progression-free survival longer than 6 months, and TCR features were also tested against progression-free and overall survival. Whole exome sequencing and RNA sequencing of pretreatment tumors were performed alongside TCR sequencing in the same patients. Durable clinical benefit was achieved by nine patients and was not achieved by 20 patients. Twenty-nine patients had pretreatment blood TCR-seq, approximately 24 had at least one posttreatment blood collection, and approximately 24 had tumor TCR-seq.

On this clone itself: What this receptor recognizes is not known. Base-call qualities are not available, and no considerably larger clone is one nucleotide away.

General conclusions and limits of the study: A pretreatment peripheral blood TCR clonality below the median was linked to improved progression-free and overall survival. At 3 weeks after the start of treatment, tumor-associated TCR clones in peripheral blood had expanded more in patients with durable benefit (n of about 21, p = 0.022). Because the sample size was small (n of about 30) and many exploratory analyses were performed, the results are intended to be hypothesis-generating.

Each PCR received spiked-in synthetic TCR analog templates so that absolute template abundance could be estimated from read counts. Using the immunoSEQ assay, TCRbeta CDR3 regions were amplified from genomic DNA with bias-controlled V and J gene primers. Sequencing of rearranged TCRbeta segments was done at approximately 20X coverage. The original pipeline was this. Clustering was used to correct sequencing errors, and CDR3s were annotated against IMGT so that V, D and J genes could be assigned. Out-of-frame and stop-codon sequences were excluded, and only productive TCRbeta rearrangements were used in downstream analyses. Clonality was computed as one minus Shannon entropy normalized by the log of the number of unique productive sequences. Fisher's exact test with Benjamini-Hochberg correction, at a threshold of adjusted p below 0.01, was used to find clones that differed between time points or between blood and tumor. Here the immuneACCESS table is served through TCRdb, limited to in-frame sequences with V and J called. Missing clones are a known gap in these copies; in checked studies unresolved V genes cover under half, and the rest lacks a known reason. Clone size and V and J calls were adopted from that table, with D and trimming inferred from the DNA. This sample gives about 56,000 clones in total; 85% to 90% of them show up just once. The ten largest clonotypes hold 15% to 19% of the sample.

V was cut back by 6 bases and J by 5 bases, leaving a gap of 13 bases between them. CDR1 and CDR2 are drawn from the germline V gene (reference sequence): MNHEY, SMNVEV. From the cysteine through the phenylalanine, the CDR3 covers 13 amino acids. CDR3 DNA only is kept here, 39 bases in frame from base 1. The intended sense of this specimen's time point label: pretreatment peripheral blood. A cohort of more than 25 patients with locally advanced or metastatic urothelial carcinoma, treated at Memorial Sloan Kettering on a trial protocol, was included. Peripheral blood mononuclear cells were collected pretreatment and during treatment, at between 1 and 8 total time points per patient. The Qiagen DNeasy Blood extraction kit was used to purify genomic DNA from total PBMCs and tumor samples. PBMCs were collected pretreatment and during treatment, and were isolated and stored as previously described.

The sequence links TRBV27 to TRBJ1-1; the D gene remains uncertain. Source: PBMCs, taken around atezolizumab (anti-PD-L1) treatment. The source of this sequence is a man between 65 and 79 years old with urothelial cancer. This receptor has the CDR3 CASSPVGSTEAFF. The DNA sequence is given as TGTGCCAGCAGCCCCGTAGGGAGTACTGAAGCTTTCTTT.